This TCR beta chain was sequenced in a study of PD-L1 blockade in urothelial cancer. The sample holds a few counts of this clone. Stated time point: pretreatment peripheral blood. TCRdb's copy holds only in-frame clones and misses some; the assay was immunoSEQ multiplex PCR. The sample carries approximately 71,000 clones, around 83% recorded once. This CDR3 spans 14 amino acids. This chain links TRBV21-1 with TRBJ1-6. TRBV21-1 is labeled a pseudogene. The specimen was PBMCs, collected around atezolizumab (anti-PD-L1) treatment. This clonotype was sampled from a woman in her 70s with urothelial cancer. CDR3 loop: CASSKGRDHSPLHF. CDR3 DNA sequence: TGTGCCAGCAGCAAAGGGAGGGATCATTCACCCCTCCACTTT.